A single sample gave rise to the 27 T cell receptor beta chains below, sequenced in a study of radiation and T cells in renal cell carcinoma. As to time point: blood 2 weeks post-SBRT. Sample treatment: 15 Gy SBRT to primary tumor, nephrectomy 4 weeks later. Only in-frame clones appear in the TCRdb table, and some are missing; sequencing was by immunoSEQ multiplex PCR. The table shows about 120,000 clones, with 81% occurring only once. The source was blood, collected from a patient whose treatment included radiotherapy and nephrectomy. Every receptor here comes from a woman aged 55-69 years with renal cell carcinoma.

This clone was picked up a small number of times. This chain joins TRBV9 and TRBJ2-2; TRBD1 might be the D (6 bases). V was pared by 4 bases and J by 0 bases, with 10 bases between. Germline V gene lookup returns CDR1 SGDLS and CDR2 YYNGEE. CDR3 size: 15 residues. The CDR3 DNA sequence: TGTGCCAGCAGCCCGGGACAAACGAACACCGGGGAGCTGTTTTTT. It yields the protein CASSPGQTNTGELFF.

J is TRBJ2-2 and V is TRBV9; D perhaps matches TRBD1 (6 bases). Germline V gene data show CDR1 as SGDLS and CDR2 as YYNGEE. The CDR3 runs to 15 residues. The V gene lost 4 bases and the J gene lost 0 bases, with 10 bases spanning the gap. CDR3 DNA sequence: TGTGCCAGCAGCTCAGGGACAACGAACACCGGGGAGCTGTTTTTT. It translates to CASSSGTTNTGELFF.

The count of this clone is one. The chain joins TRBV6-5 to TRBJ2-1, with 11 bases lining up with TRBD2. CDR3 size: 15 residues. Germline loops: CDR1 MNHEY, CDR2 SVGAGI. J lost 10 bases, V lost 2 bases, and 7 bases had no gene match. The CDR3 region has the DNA TGTGCCAGCAGTTACGAACTAGCGGGAGCGGACGAGCAGTTCTTC. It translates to CASSYELAGADEQFF.

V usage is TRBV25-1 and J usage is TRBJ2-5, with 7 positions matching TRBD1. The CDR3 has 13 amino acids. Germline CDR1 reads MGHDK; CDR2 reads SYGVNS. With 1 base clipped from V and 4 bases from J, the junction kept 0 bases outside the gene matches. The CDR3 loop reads CASSEWDRETQYF. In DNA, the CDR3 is TGTGCCAGCAGTGAATGGGACAGAGAGACCCAGTACTTC.

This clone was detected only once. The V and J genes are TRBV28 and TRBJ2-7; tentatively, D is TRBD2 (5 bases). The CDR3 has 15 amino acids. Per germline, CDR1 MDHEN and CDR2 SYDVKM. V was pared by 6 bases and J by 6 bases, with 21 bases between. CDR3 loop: CASSPLDGVKGEQYF. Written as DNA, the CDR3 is TGTGCCAGCAGCCCCCTCGACGGGGTGAAGGGCGAGCAGTACTTC.

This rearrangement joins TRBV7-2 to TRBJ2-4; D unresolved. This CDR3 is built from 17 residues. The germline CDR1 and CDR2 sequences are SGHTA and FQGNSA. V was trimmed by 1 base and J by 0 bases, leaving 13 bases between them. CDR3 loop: CASSLEGTTLAKNIQYF. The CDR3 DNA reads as TGTGCCAGCAGCTTAGAAGGTACAACTTTAGCCAAAAACATTCAGTACTTC.

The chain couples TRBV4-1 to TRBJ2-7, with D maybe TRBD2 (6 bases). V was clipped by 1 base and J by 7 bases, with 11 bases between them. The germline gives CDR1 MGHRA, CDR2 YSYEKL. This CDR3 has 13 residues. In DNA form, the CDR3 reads TGCGCCAGCAGCCAAGGGTCGGAGGGGGAGCAGTACTTC. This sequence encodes CASSQGSEGEQYF.

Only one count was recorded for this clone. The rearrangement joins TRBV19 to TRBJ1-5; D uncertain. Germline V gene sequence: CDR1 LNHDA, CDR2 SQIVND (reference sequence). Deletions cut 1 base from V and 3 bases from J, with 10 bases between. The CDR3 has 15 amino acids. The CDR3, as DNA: TGTGCCAGTAGTATAGTGGTGCAGGCCAATCAGCCCCAGCATTTT. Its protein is CASSIVVQANQPQHF.

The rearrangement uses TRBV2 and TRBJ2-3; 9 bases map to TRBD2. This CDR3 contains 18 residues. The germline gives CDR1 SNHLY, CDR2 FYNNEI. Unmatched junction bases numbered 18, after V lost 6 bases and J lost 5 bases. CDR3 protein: CASSSGAGGLVGIDTQYF. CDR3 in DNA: TGTGCCAGCAGCTCTGGAGCGGGGGGCCTAGTTGGGATAGATACGCAGTATTTT.

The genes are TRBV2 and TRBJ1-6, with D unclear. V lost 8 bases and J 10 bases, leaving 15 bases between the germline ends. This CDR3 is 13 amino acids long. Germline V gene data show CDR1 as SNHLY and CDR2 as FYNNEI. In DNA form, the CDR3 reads TGTGCCAGCGGGCAGGACCCTCCCTCACCCCTCCACTTT. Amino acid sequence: CASGQDPPSPLHF.

The CDR3 DNA sequence: TGTGCCAGCAGCGTGCGGGGGGACGACAATGAGCAGTTCTTC. It is translated as CASSVRGDDNEQFF. The V call is TRBV9, the J call TRBJ2-1; 8 nucleotides agree with TRBD2. The CDR3 is made up of 14 amino acids. Germline loops: CDR1 SGDLS, CDR2 YYNGEE. J lost 5 bases, V lost 2 bases, and 3 bases had no gene match.

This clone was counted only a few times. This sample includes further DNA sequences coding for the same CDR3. The CDR3 loop is CAITKGLAGTDTQYF. CDR3 DNA: TGTGCCATCACCAAAGGACTAGCGGGGACAGATACGCAGTATTTT. V and J are TRBV10-3 and TRBJ2-3, with 12 positions matching TRBD2. The CDR3 is made up of 15 amino acids. Germline V lookup: CDR1 ENHRY, CDR2 SYGVKD. V lost 7 bases to trimming and J lost 3 bases; unmatched junction nucleotides: 5.

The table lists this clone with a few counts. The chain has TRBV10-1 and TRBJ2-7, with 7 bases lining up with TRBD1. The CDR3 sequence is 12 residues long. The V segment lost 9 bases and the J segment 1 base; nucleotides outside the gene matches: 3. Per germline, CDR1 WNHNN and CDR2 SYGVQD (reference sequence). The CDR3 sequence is CASSGQSYEQYF. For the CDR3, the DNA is TGCGCCAGTTCGGGACAGTCCTACGAGCAGTACTTC.

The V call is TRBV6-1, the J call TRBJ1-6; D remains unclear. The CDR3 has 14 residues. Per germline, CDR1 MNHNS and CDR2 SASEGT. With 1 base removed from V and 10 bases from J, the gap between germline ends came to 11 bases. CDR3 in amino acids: CASSEGRKVSPLHF. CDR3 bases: TGTGCCAGCAGTGAAGGAAGGAAAGTGTCACCCCTCCACTTT.

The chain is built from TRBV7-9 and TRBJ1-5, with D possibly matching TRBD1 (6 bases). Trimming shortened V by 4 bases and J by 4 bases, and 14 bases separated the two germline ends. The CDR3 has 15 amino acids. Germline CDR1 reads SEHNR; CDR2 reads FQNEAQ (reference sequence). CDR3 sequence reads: CASSYGTTGNQPQHF. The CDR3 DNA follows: TGTGCCAGCAGCTACGGGACTACAGGGAATCAGCCCCAGCATTTT.

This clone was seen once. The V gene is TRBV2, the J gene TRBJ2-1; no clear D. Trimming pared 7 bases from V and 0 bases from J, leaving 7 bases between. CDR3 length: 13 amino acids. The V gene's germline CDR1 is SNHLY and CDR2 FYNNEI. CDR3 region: CASTGSSYNEQFF. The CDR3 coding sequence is TGTGCCAGCACCGGTAGCTCCTACAATGAGCAGTTCTTC.

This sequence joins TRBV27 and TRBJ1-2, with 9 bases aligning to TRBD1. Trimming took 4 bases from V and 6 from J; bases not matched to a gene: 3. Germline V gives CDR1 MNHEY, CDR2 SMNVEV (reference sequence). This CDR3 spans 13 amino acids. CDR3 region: CASSSDRGHGYTF. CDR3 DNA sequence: TGTGCCAGCAGTTCGGACAGGGGACATGGCTACACCTTC.

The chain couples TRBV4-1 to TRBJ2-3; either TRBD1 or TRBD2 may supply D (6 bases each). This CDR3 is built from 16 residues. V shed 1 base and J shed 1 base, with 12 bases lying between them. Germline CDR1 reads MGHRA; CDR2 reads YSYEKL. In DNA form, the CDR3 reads TGCGCCAGCAGCCAAGCTCCCGGGGGCCGCACAGATACGCAGTATTTT. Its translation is CASSQAPGGRTDTQYF.

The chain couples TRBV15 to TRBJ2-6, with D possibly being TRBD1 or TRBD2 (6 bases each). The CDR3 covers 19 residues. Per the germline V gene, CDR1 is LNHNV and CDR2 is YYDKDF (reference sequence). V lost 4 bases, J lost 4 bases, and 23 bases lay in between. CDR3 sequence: CATSTLLGGGREGANVLTF. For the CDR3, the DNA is TGTGCCACCAGCACGCTCCTCGGAGGGGGGCGGGAAGGGGCCAACGTCCTGACTTTC.

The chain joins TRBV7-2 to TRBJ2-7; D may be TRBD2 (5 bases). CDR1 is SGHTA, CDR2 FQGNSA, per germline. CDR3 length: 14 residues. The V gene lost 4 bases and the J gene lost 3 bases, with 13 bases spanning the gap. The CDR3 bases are TGTGCCAGCAGCTCCGAGGGTGGTTTCTACGAGCAGTACTTC. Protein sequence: CASSSEGGFYEQYF.

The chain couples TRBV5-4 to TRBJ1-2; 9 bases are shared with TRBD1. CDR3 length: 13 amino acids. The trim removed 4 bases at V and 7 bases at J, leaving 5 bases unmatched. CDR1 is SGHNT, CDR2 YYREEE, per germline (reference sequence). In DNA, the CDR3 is TGTGCCAGCAGCCTAACAGGGGGCTCTGGCTACACCTTC. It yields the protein CASSLTGGSGYTF. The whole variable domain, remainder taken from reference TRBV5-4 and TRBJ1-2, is ETGVTQSPTHLIKTRGQQVTLRCSSQSGHNTVSWYQQALGQGPQFIFQYYREEENGRGNFPPRFSGLQFPNYSSELNVNALELDDSALYLCASSLTGGSGYTFGSGTRLTVV.

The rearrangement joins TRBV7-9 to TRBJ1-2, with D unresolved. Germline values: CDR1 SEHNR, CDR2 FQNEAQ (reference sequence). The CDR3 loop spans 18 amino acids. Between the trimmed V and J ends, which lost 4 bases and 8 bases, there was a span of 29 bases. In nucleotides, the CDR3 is TGTGCCAGCAGCTCCTTTAGTTGGGGTCGCGCGGGCCTCGGCGGCTACACCTTC. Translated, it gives CASSSFSWGRAGLGGYTF.

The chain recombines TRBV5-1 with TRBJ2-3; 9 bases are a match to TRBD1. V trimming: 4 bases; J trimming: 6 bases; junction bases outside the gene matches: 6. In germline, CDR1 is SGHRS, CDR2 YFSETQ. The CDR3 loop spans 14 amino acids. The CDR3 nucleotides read TGCGCCAGCAGCCCGGGGACAGGGTGGGATACGCAGTATTTT. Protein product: CASSPGTGWDTQYF. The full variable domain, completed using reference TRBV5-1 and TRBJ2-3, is KAGVTQTPRYLIKTRGQQVTLSCSPISGHRSVSWYQQTPGQGLQFLFEYFSETQRNKGNFPGRFSGRQFSNSRSEMNVSTLELGDSALYLCASSPGTGWDTQYFGPGTRLTVL.

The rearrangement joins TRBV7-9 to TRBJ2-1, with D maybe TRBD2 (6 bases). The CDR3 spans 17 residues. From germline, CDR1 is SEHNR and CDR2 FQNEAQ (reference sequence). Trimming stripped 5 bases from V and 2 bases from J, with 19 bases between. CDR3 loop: CASSPWDSFLTYNEQFF. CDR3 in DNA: TGTGCCAGCAGCCCCTGGGACTCCTTCCTTACCTACAATGAGCAGTTCTTC.

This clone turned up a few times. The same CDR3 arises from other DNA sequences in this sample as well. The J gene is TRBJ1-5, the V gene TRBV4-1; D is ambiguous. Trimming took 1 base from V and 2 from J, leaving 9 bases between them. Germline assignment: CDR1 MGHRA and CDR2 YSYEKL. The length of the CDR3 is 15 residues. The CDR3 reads CASSQVVYGNQPQHF. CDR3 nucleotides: TGCGCCAGCAGCCAAGTCGTCTATGGCAATCAGCCCCAGCATTTT.

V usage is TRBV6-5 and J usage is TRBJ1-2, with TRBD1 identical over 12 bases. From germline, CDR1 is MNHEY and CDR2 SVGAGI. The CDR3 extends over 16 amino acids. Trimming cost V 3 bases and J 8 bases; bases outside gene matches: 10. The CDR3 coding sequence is TGTGCCAGCAGTTATTCGGGGACAGGGGGCCTGATCGGCTACACCTTC. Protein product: CASSYSGTGGLIGYTF.

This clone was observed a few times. The CDR3 protein is CASTKDALNTEAFF. The CDR3 DNA sequence: TGTGCCAGCACCAAGGACGCCTTGAACACTGAAGCTTTCTTT. The rearrangement uses TRBV27 and TRBJ1-1; D remains unclear. The germline V gene encodes CDR1 MNHEY and CDR2 SMNVEV (reference sequence). The CDR3 contains 14 residues. V shed 7 bases and J shed 0 bases, with 12 bases lying between them.